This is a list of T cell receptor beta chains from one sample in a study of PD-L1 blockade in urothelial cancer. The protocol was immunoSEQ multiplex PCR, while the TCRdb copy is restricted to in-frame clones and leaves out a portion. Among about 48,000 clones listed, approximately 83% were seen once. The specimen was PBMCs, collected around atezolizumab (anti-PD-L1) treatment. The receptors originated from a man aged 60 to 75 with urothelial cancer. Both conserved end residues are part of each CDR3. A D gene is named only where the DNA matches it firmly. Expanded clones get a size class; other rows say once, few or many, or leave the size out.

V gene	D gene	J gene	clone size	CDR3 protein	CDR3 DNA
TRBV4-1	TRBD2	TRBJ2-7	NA	CASSQREGGTYEQYF	TGCGCCAGCAGCCAAAGGGAGGGCGGGACCTACGAGCAGTACTTC
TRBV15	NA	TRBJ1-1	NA	CATSRVGTPNTEAFF	TGTGCCACCAGCAGAGTTGGGACACCGAACACTGAAGCTTTCTTT
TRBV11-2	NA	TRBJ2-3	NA	CASSLAGRVSADTQYF	TGTGCCAGCAGCTTAGCGGGCAGGGTGTCGGCAGATACGCAGTATTTT
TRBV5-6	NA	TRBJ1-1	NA	CASSFGALSTEAFF	TGTGCCAGCAGCTTTGGAGCTCTCAGCACTGAAGCTTTCTTT
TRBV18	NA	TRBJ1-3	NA	CASSPPGSSGNTIYF	TGTGCCAGCTCACCACCAGGGAGCTCTGGAAACACCATATATTTT
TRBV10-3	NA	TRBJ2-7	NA	CAISAGRGLYEQYF	TGTGCCATCAGTGCTGGGAGAGGGCTTTACGAGCAGTACTTC
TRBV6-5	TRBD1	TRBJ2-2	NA	CASTGGNTGELFF	TGTGCCAGCACAGGGGGGAACACCGGGGAGCTGTTTTTT
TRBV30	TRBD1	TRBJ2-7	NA	CAWGVGQGVSYEQYF	TGTGCCTGGGGCGTCGGACAGGGTGTGTCCTACGAGCAGTACTTC
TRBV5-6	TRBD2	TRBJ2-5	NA	CASSLGGLAGLQETQYF	TGTGCCAGCAGCCTTGGGGGACTAGCGGGGCTACAAGAGACCCAGTACTTC
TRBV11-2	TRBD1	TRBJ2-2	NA	CASSETGLNTGELFF	TGTGCCAGCAGCGAGACAGGGCTGAACACCGGGGAGCTGTTTTTT
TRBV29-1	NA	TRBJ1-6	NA	CSVTTALGSPLHF	TGCAGCGTGACTACGGCCTTGGGTTCACCCCTCCACTTT
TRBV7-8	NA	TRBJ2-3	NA	CASTTRGPDEDTQYF	TGTGCCAGCACGACCAGGGGCCCGGATGAGGATACGCAGTATTTT
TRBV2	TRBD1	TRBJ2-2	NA	CASRGTVNTGELFF	TGTGCCAGCAGAGGGACAGTGAACACCGGGGAGCTGTTTTTT
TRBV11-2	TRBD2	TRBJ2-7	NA	CASSPNIGGGTEQYF	TGTGCCAGCAGCCCAAATATTGGCGGGGGGACCGAGCAGTACTTC
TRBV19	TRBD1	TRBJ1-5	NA	CASSINLSTRQGGQPQHF	TGTGCCAGTAGTATAAACCTATCAACCCGACAGGGTGGTCAGCCCCAGCATTTT
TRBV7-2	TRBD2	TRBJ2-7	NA	CASSLVARTSGSYEQYF	TGTGCCAGCAGCTTAGTAGCCAGGACTAGCGGTTCCTACGAGCAGTACTTC
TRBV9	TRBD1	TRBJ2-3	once	CASSGWTGDLVDTQYF	TGTGCCAGCAGCGGTTGGACAGGGGACTTAGTAGATACGCAGTATTTT
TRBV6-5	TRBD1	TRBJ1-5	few	CASSADRVRQPQHF	TGTGCCAGCAGTGCGGACAGGGTTCGTCAGCCCCAGCATTTT
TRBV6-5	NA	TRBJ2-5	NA	CASMAGPVETQYF	TGTGCCAGCATGGCGGGGCCGGTGGAGACCCAGTACTTC
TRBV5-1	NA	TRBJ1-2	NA	CASSLETGRGGYTF	TGCGCCAGCAGCTTGGAGACGGGCAGGGGTGGCTACACCTTC
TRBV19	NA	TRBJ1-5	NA	CASSIFSSRNQPQHF	TGTGCCAGTAGTATATTTTCGTCCAGAAATCAGCCCCAGCATTTT
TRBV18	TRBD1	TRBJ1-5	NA	CASSPPLQGAGQPQHF	TGTGCCAGCTCACCACCGCTTCAGGGGGCCGGTCAGCCCCAGCATTTT
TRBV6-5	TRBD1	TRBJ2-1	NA	CASRGGQGGNNEQFF	TGTGCCAGCAGGGGCGGACAGGGGGGTAACAATGAGCAGTTCTTC
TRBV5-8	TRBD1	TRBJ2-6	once	CASSLARTGGPGANVLTF	TGTGCCAGCAGCTTGGCCAGGACAGGCGGCCCAGGGGCCAACGTCCTGACTTTC
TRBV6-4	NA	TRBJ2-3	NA	CASSETGTSTDTQYF	TGTGCCAGCAGTGAGACAGGGACTAGCACAGATACGCAGTATTTT
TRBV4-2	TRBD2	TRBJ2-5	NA	CASNRGGPQETQYF	TGTGCCAGCAACCGCGGGGGTCCACAAGAGACCCAGTACTTC
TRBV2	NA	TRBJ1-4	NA	CASSLYREKLFF	TGTGCCAGCAGCCTTTACAGGGAAAAACTGTTTTTT
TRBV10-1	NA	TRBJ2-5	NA	CASSESTSQETQYF	TGCGCCAGCAGTGAGTCAACAAGCCAAGAGACCCAGTACTTC
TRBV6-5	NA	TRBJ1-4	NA	CASSYSTGIDQKLFF	TGTGCCAGCAGTTACTCAACCGGGATCGATCAAAAACTGTTTTTT
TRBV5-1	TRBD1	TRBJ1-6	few	CASSEGTGVSPLHF	TGCGCCAGTTCCGAAGGGACAGGGGTCTCACCCCTCCACTTT
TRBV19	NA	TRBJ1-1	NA	CASSNQNQNTEAFF	TGTGCCAGTAGTAATCAGAACCAGAACACTGAAGCTTTCTTT
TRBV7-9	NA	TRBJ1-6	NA	CASMINTGNSPLHF	TGTGCCAGCATGATTAATACAGGGAACTCACCCCTCCACTTT
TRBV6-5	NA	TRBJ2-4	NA	CASRPVAGDKNIQYF	TGTGCCAGCAGACCCGTGGCAGGGGATAAAAACATTCAGTACTTC
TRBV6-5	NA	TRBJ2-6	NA	CASSGGANVLTF	TGTGCCAGTTCCGGGGGGGCCAACGTCCTGACTTTC
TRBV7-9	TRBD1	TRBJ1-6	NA	CASSLDRAPLHF	TGTGCCAGCAGTCTGGACAGGGCGCCCCTCCACTTT
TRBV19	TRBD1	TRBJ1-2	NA	CATTDRSSNGYTF	TGTGCCACCACGGACAGGAGTTCAAATGGCTACACCTTC
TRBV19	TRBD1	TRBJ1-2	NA	CATQTRGTGGYTF	TGTGCCACTCAGACCAGGGGGACCGGTGGCTACACCTTC
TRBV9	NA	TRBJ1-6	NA	CASSQGSYNSPLHF	TGTGCCAGCAGCCAGGGATCCTATAATTCACCCCTCCACTTT
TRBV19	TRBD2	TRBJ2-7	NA	CASGSGGGSYEQYF	TGTGCCTCGGGGTCGGGGGGTGGATCCTACGAGCAGTACTTC
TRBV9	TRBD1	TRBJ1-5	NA	CASSKTGTGNQPQHF	TGTGCCAGCAGTAAGACAGGGACTGGGAATCAGCCCCAGCATTTT
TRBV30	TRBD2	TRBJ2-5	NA	CAWSDQAGSETQYF	TGTGCCTGGAGTGACCAAGCGGGGAGCGAGACCCAGTACTTC
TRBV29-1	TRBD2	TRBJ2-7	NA	CSVEDPSGGALTWDEQYF	TGCAGCGTTGAAGATCCTAGCGGGGGGGCCCTAACTTGGGACGAGCAGTACTTC
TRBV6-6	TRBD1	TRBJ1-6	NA	CASSLAGGSDSPLHF	TGTGCCAGCAGTTTGGCAGGGGGAAGTGATTCACCCCTCCACTTT
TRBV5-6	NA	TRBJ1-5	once	CASSSVRGAGNQPQHF	TGTGCCAGCAGCTCAGTCAGGGGAGCGGGCAATCAGCCCCAGCATTTT
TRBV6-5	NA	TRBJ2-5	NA	CASSQQALGTQYF	TGTGCCAGCAGCCAACAGGCGCTTGGGACCCAGTACTTC
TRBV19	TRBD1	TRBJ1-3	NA	CASSRTGGTGNTIYF	TGTGCCAGTAGTCGGACAGGAGGTACTGGAAACACCATATATTTT
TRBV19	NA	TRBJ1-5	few	CASSEGAGGRNQPQHF	TGTGCCAGTAGCGAGGGAGCTGGGGGCCGCAATCAGCCCCAGCATTTT
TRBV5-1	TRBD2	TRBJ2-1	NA	CASSPDTLAGGYNEQFF	TGCGCCAGCAGCCCCGATACACTAGCGGGGGGCTACAATGAGCAGTTCTTC
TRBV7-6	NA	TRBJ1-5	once	CASSLARGGQPQHF	TGTGCCAGCAGCTTAGCGAGGGGGGGTCAGCCCCAGCATTTT
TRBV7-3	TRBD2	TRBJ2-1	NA	CASSLLAGGTEQFF	TGTGCCAGCAGCTTACTAGCGGGGGGGACTGAGCAGTTCTTC
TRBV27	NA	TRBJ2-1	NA	CASTARAGASYNEQFF	TGTGCCAGCACCGCCCGTGCGGGGGCGTCCTACAATGAGCAGTTCTTC